This is a list of T cell receptor beta chains from one sample in a study of blood T cell repertoires in COVID-19. Profiled with immunoSEQ multiplex PCR; TCRdb holds only in-frame clones, not every one. This table has 140,000 or so clones, more than 75% appearing once. The source material was peripheral blood. These receptor sequences come from a woman between 50 and 59 years old with acute or convalescent COVID-19. The CDR3 runs from the conserved cysteine through the conserved F or W. Each record gives: clone size, D gene, V gene, J gene, CDR3 protein, CDR3 DNA. A D gene is named only where the DNA matches it firmly. Clone size is given for some rows only: seen once, a few or many times, or a class if the clone is expanded.

clone size: few; D gene: .; V gene: TRBV9; J gene: TRBJ1-1; CDR3 protein: CASSVNPRTAMNTEAFF; CDR3 DNA: TGTGCCAGCAGCGTAAACCCGAGGACAGCAATGAACACTGAAGCTTTCTTT
clone size: few; D gene: .; V gene: TRBV5-1; J gene: TRBJ1-1; CDR3 protein: CASSYGTPGTAFF; CDR3 DNA: TGCGCCAGCAGCTACGGGACACCGGGTACGGCTTTCTTT
clone size: .; D gene: TRBD1; V gene: TRBV2; J gene: TRBJ1-6; CDR3 protein: CASTGTGTNSPLHF; CDR3 DNA: TGTGCCAGCACCGGGACAGGGACTAATTCACCCCTCCACTTT
clone size: .; D gene: TRBD2; V gene: TRBV7-6; J gene: TRBJ2-3; CDR3 protein: CASSPVVGLAGTDTQYF; CDR3 DNA: TGTGCCAGCAGCCCCGTCGTCGGACTAGCGGGGACTGATACGCAGTATTTT
clone size: .; D gene: TRBD1; V gene: TRBV9; J gene: TRBJ2-7; CDR3 protein: CASSVGGEQGAYEQYF; CDR3 DNA: TGTGCCAGCAGCGTAGGGGGAGAACAGGGGGCCTACGAGCAGTACTTC
clone size: .; D gene: TRBD2; V gene: TRBV2; J gene: TRBJ2-2; CDR3 protein: CASSESWASGGNTGELFF; CDR3 DNA: TGTGCCAGCAGTGAGAGTTGGGCTAGCGGGGGGAACACCGGGGAGCTGTTTTTT
clone size: .; D gene: .; V gene: TRBV9; J gene: TRBJ2-2; CDR3 protein: CASSVELAAGELFF; CDR3 DNA: TGTGCCAGCAGCGTAGAATTGGCGGCCGGGGAGCTGTTTTTT
clone size: .; D gene: TRBD1; V gene: TRBV30; J gene: TRBJ2-1; CDR3 protein: CAWSGGTVHEQFF; CDR3 DNA: TGTGCCTGGAGTGGTGGGACAGTCCATGAGCAGTTCTTC
clone size: .; D gene: TRBD1; V gene: TRBV5-6; J gene: TRBJ1-4; CDR3 protein: CASSHFQGVEKLFF; CDR3 DNA: TGTGCCAGCAGCCACTTCCAGGGGGTTGAAAAACTGTTTTTT
clone size: .; D gene: TRBD1; V gene: TRBV15; J gene: TRBJ1-5; CDR3 protein: CATSRDGTGAQPQHF; CDR3 DNA: TGTGCCACCAGCAGAGATGGGACAGGGGCCCAGCCCCAGCATTTT
clone size: .; D gene: .; V gene: TRBV18; J gene: TRBJ1-5; CDR3 protein: CASSPIGDQPQHF; CDR3 DNA: TGTGCCAGCTCACCAATCGGGGATCAGCCCCAGCATTTT
clone size: .; D gene: .; V gene: TRBV19; J gene: TRBJ1-4; CDR3 protein: CASSISPSNEKLFF; CDR3 DNA: TGTGCCAGTAGTATATCCCCCTCGAATGAAAAACTGTTTTTT
clone size: once; D gene: .; V gene: TRBV7-2; J gene: TRBJ1-1; CDR3 protein: CASSLVETGNTEAFF; CDR3 DNA: TGTGCCAGCAGCTTAGTCGAGACAGGGAACACTGAAGCTTTCTTT
clone size: .; D gene: .; V gene: TRBV10-3; J gene: TRBJ1-1; CDR3 protein: CAIRRDLNTEAFF; CDR3 DNA: TGTGCCATCAGGCGGGATCTAAACACTGAAGCTTTCTTT
clone size: .; D gene: .; V gene: TRBV19; J gene: TRBJ2-3; CDR3 protein: CASSSGDTQYF; CDR3 DNA: TGTGCCAGTAGTTCGGGGGATACGCAGTATTTT
clone size: .; D gene: .; V gene: TRBV5-8; J gene: TRBJ1-6; CDR3 protein: CASRPQGSGAPLHF; CDR3 DNA: TGTGCCAGCAGACCTCAGGGGTCCGGGGCACCCCTCCACTTT
clone size: .; D gene: .; V gene: TRBV19; J gene: TRBJ1-5; CDR3 protein: CASSQNSHYQPQHF; CDR3 DNA: TGTGCCAGTAGTCAGAACAGTCATTATCAGCCCCAGCATTTT
clone size: .; D gene: .; V gene: TRBV5-1; J gene: TRBJ2-7; CDR3 protein: CASSLGTGTTYEQYF; CDR3 DNA: TGCGCCAGCAGCTTGGGCACAGGGACCACTTACGAGCAGTACTTC
clone size: .; D gene: .; V gene: TRBV6-5; J gene: TRBJ1-2; CDR3 protein: CASSYPGIKGGYTF; CDR3 DNA: TGTGCCAGCAGTTACCCAGGGATAAAGGGTGGCTACACCTTC
clone size: .; D gene: .; V gene: TRBV6-5; J gene: TRBJ2-2; CDR3 protein: CASSYSEVGELFF; CDR3 DNA: TGTGCCAGCAGTTACTCGGAGGTCGGGGAGCTGTTTTTT
clone size: .; D gene: .; V gene: TRBV28; J gene: TRBJ1-1; CDR3 protein: CASRLTGTTAFF; CDR3 DNA: TGTGCCAGCAGGCTTACCGGGACAACGGCTTTCTTT
clone size: .; D gene: TRBD1; V gene: TRBV10-3; J gene: TRBJ1-1; CDR3 protein: CAISESGTAMNTEAFF; CDR3 DNA: TGTGCCATCAGTGAGTCGGGGACAGCCATGAACACTGAAGCTTTCTTT
clone size: .; D gene: .; V gene: TRBV29-1; J gene: TRBJ2-2; CDR3 protein: CSVEGDMNTGELFF; CDR3 DNA: TGCAGCGTTGAGGGGGACATGAACACCGGGGAGCTGTTTTTT
clone size: few; D gene: .; V gene: TRBV3-1/TRBV3-2; J gene: TRBJ1-2; CDR3 protein: CASSQRGDPNYGYTF; CDR3 DNA: TGTGCCAGCAGCCAGAGAGGTGACCCTAACTATGGCTACACCTTC
clone size: many; D gene: .; V gene: TRBV19; J gene: TRBJ1-2; CDR3 protein: CASSTGTTYGYTF; CDR3 DNA: TGTGCCAGTAGCACAGGGACAACCTATGGCTACACCTTC
clone size: .; D gene: TRBD2; V gene: TRBV10-3; J gene: TRBJ2-2; CDR3 protein: CAISMGLAGGPGTGELFF; CDR3 DNA: TGTGCCATCAGCATGGGACTAGCGGGGGGGCCAGGCACCGGGGAGCTGTTTTTT
clone size: .; D gene: TRBD1; V gene: TRBV6-1; J gene: TRBJ1-1; CDR3 protein: CASSEAGQGYTEAFF; CDR3 DNA: TGTGCCAGCAGTGAAGCGGGACAGGGATACACTGAAGCTTTCTTT